This entry concerns a single T cell receptor (beta chain). The data originate from a study of shared clonotypes between healthy human individuals. Germline CDR1 reads SEHNR; CDR2 reads FQNEAQ (reference sequence). V trimming: 5 bases; J trimming: 6 bases; junction bases outside the gene matches: 7. The CDR3 contains 13 residues. The deep-level immunoSEQ assay was used. Several immunoSEQ 96-well plates shared each subset's DNA, each plate a replicate. The protocol was immunoSEQ multiplex PCR, while the TCRdb copy is restricted to in-frame clones and leaves out a portion. The sample records 450,000 to 500,000 clones, 75% to 85% being singletons.

This clonotype was sampled from a woman between 40 and 55 years old in good health. Some clones in this sample may be carry-over from other donors' samples. This chain joins TRBV7-9 and TRBJ2-7; 7 bases map to TRBD1. Sequencing was done on a sample of PBMCs. CDR3 in DNA: TGTGCCAGCAGCCTCACAGGGGAAGTCGAGCAGTACTTC. This sequence encodes CASSLTGEVEQYF. Using reference TRBV7-9 and TRBJ2-7 for the parts outside the CDR3, the full variable domain is DTGVSQNPRHKITKRGQNVTFRCDPISEHNRLYWYRQTLGQGPEFLTYFQNEAQLEKSRLLSDRFSAERPKGSFSTLEIQRTEQGDSAMYLCASSLTGEVEQYFGPGTRLTVT.